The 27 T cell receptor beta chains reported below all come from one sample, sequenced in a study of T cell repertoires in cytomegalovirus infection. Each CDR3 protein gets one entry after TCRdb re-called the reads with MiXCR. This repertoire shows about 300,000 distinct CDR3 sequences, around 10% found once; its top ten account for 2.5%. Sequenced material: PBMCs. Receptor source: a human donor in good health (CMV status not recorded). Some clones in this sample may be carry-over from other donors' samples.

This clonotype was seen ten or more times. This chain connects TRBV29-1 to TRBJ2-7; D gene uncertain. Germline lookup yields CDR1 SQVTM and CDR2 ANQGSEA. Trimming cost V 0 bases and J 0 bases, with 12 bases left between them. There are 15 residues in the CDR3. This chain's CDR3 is CSVEDLGACSYEQYV. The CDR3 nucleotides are TGCAGCGTTGAAGATCTAGGCGCGTGCTCCTACGAGCAGTACGTC.

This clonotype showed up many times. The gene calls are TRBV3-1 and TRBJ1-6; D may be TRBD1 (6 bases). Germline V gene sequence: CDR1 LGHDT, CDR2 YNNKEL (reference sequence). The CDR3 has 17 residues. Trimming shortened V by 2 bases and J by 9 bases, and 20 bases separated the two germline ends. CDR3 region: CASSQTPGQRVRSPLHF. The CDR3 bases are TGTGCCAGCAGCCAAACCCCCGGACAGCGGGTACGTTCACCCCTCCACTTT.

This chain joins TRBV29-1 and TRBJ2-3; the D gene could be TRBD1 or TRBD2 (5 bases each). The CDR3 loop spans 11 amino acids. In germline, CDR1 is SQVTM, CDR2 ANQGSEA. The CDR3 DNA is TGCAGGACCCCAGCCGGGACGGAGCAGTATTTT. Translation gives CRTPAGTEQYF.

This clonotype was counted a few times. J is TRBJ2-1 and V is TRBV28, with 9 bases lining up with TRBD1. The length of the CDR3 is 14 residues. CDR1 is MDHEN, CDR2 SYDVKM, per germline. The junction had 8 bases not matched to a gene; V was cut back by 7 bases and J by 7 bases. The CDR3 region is CASNSQGARNEQFF. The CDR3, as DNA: TGTGCCAGCAACTCACAGGGGGCGCGTAATGAGCAGTTCTTC. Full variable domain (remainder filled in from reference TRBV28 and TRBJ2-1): DVKVTQSSRYLVKRTGEKVFLECVQDMDHENMFWYRQDPGLGLRLIYFSYDVKMKEKGDIPEGYSVSREKKERFSLILESASTNQTSMYLCASNSQGARNEQFFGPGTRLTVL.

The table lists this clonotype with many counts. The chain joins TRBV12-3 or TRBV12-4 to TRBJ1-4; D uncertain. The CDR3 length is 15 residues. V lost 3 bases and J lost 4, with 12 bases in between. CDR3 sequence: CASSLGTVFNEKLFF. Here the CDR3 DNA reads TGTGCCAGCAGTTTGGGAACAGTCTTTAATGAAAAACTGTTTTTT.

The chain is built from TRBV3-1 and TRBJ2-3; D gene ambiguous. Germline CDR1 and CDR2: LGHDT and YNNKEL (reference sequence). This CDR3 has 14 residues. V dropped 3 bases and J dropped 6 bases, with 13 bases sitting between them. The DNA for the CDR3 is TGTGCCAGCAGCCACTCTCCTGCCCCGGATACGCAGTATTTT. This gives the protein CASSHSPAPDTQYF.

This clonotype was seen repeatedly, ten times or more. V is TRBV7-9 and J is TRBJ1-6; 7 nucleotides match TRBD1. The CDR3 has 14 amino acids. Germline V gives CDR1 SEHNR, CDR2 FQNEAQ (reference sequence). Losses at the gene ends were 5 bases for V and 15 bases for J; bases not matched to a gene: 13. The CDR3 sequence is CASSLRRDSPSLHF. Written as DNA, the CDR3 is TGTGCCAGCAGCCTACGTCGGGACAGTCCCAGCCTCCACTTT.

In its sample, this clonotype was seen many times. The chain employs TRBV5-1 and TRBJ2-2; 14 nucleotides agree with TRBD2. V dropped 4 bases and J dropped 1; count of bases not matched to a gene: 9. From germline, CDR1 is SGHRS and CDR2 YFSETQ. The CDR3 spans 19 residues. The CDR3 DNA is TGCGCCAGCAGCCCCCTCGGGACTAGCGGGGGCCTGAACACCGGGGAGCTGTTTTTT. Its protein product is CASSPLGTSGGLNTGELFF.

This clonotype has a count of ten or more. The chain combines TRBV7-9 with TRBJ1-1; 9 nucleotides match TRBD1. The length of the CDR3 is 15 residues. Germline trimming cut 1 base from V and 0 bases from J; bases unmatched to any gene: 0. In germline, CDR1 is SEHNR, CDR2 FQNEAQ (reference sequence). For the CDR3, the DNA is TGTGCCAGCAGCTTAGGACAGGGGGTGAACACTGAAGCTTTCTTT. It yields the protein CASSLGQGVNTEAFF.

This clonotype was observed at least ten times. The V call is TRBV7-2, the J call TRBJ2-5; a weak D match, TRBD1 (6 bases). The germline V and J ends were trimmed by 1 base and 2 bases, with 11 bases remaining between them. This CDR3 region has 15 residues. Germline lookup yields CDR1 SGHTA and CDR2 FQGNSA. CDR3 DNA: TGTGCCAGCAGCTTAGTTGGGGGCGCTCAAGAGACCCAGTACTTC. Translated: CASSLVGGAQETQYF.

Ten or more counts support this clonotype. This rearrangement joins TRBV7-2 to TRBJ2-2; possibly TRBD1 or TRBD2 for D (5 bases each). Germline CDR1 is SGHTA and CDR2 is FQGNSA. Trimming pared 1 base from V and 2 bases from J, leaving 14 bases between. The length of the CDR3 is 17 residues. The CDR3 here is CASSLGRGRANTGELFF. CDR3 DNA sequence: TGTGCCAGCAGCTTAGGTCGGGGCAGGGCAAACACCGGGGAGCTGTTTTTT.

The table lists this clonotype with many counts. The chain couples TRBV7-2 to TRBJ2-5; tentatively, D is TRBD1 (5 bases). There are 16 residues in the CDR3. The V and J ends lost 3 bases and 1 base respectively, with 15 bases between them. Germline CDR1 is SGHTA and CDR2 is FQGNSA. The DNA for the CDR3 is TGTGCCAGCAGCTTTGATCGGTCAGGGCCCCAAGAGACCCAGTACTTC. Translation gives CASSFDRSGPQETQYF.

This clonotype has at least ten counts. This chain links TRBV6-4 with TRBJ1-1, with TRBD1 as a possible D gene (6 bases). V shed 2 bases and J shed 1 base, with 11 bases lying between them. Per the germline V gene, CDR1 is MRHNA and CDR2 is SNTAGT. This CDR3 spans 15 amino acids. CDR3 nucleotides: TGTGCCAGCAGTGACCAACAGGGAGAGAACACTGAAGCTTTCTTT. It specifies CASSDQQGENTEAFF.

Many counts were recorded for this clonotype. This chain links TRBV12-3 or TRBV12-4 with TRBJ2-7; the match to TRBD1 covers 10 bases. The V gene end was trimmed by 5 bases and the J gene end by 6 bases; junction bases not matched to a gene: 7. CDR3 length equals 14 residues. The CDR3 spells CASSPGQGTSEQYF. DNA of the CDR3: TGTGCCAGCAGTCCGGGACAGGGGACGAGCGAGCAGTACTTC.

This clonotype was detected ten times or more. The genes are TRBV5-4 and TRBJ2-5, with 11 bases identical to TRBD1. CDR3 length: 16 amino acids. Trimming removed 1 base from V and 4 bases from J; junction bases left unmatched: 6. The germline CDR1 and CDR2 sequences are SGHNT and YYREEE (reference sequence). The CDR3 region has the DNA TGTGCCAGCAGCTTGCCCGGGACAGGGGGGACAGAGACCCAGTACTTC. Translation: CASSLPGTGGTETQYF.

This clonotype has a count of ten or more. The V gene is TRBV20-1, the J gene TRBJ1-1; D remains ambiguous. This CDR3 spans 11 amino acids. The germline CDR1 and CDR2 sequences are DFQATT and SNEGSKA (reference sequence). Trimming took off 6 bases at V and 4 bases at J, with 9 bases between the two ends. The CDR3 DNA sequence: TGCAGTGCGCCGCAAGCCACTGAAGCTTTCTTT. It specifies CSAPQATEAFF.

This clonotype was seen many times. CDR3 sequence reads: CASSLPLNTEAFF. The CDR3 nucleotides read TGTGCCAGCAGTTTGCCGTTGAACACTGAAGCTTTCTTT. J is TRBJ1-1 and V is TRBV28; D ambiguous. Trimming stripped 3 bases from V and 0 bases from J, with 5 bases between. Germline loops: CDR1 MDHEN, CDR2 SYDVKM. The CDR3 is made up of 13 amino acids.

The CDR3 here is CAISPRITGTGNSPLHF. The CDR3, as DNA: TGTGCCATCAGCCCCCGTATTACCGGGACAGGGAATTCACCCCTCCACTTT. The chain recombines TRBV10-3 with TRBJ1-6; TRBD1 matches at 9 bases. The V and J ends lost 6 bases and 7 bases, in that order; junction bases with no gene match: 13. Per germline, CDR1 ENHRY and CDR2 SYGVKD. The CDR3 extends over 17 amino acids.

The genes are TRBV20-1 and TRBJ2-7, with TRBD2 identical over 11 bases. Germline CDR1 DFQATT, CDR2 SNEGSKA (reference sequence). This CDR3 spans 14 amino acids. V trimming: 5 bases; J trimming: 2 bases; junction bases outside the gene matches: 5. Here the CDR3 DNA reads TGCAGTGCTGGGCTAGCGGGGGGCACCTACGAGCAGTACTTC. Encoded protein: CSAGLAGGTYEQYF.

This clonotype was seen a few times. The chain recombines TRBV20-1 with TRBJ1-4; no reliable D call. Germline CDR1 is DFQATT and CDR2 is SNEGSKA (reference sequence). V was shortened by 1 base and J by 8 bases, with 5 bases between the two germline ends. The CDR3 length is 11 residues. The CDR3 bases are TGCAGTGCTAGAGTACGGGAAAAACTGTTTTTT. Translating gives CSARVREKLFF.

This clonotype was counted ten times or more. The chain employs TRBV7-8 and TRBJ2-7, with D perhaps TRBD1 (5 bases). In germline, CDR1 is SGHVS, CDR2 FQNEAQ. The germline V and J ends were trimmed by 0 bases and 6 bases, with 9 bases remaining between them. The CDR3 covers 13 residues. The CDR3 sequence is CASSLAQGFEQYF. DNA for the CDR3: TGTGCCAGCAGCTTAGCGCAGGGTTTCGAGCAGTACTTC.

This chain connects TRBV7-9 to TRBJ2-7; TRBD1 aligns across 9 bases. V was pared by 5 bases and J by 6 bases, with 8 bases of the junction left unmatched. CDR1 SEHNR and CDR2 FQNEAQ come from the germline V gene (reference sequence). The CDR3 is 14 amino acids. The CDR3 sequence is CASSRVGQGFEQYF. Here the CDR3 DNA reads TGTGCCAGCAGCCGAGTGGGACAGGGTTTCGAGCAGTACTTC.

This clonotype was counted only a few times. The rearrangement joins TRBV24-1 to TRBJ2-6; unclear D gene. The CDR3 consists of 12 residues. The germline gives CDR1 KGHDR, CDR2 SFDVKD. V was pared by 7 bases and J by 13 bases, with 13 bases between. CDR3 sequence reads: CATSPEWGVLTF. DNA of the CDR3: TGTGCCACCAGCCCCGAGTGGGGAGTCCTGACTTTC.

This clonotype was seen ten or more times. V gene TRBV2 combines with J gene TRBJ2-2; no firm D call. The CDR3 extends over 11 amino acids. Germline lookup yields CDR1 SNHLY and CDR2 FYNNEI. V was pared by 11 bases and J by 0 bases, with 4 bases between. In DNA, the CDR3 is TGTGCCGGGACGAACACCGGGGAGCTGTTTTTT. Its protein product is CAGTNTGELFF.

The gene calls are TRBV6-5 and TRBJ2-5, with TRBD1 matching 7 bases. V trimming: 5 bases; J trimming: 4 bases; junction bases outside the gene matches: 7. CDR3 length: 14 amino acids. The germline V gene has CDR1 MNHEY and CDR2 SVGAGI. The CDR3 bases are TGTGCCAGCAGTGGAACAGGGGAACCAGAGACCCAGTACTTC. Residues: CASSGTGEPETQYF.

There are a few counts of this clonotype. The CDR3 region has the DNA TGTGCCAGCAGATTAAGCTGGGATATGTTGGGTAGCAATCAGCCCCAGCATTTT. Encoded protein: CASRLSWDMLGSNQPQHF. This rearrangement joins TRBV6-2 or TRBV6-3 to TRBJ1-5, with D uncertain. The CDR3 spans 18 residues. Per the germline V gene, CDR1 is MNHEY and CDR2 is SVGEGT. V shed 6 bases and J shed 0 bases, with 21 bases lying between them.

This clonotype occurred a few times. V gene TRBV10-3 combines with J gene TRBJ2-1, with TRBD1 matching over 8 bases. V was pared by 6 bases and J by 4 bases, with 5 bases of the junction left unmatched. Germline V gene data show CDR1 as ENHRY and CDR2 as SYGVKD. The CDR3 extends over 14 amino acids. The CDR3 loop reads CAIRTDREYNEQFF. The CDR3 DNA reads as TGTGCCATCAGGACGGACAGGGAGTACAATGAGCAGTTCTTC.